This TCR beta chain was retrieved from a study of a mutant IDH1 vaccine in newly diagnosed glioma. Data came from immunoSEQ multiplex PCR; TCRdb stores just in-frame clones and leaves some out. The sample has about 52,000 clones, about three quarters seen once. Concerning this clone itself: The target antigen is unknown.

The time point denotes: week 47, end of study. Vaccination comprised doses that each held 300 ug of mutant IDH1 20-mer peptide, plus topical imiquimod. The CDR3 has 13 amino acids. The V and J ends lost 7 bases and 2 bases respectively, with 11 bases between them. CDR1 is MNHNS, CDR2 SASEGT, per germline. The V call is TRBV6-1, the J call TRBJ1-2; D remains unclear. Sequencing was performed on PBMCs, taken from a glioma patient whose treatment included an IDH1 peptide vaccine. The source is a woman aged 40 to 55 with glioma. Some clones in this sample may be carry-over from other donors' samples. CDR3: CASTTLGNYGYTF. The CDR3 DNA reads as TGTGCCAGCACCACCCTGGGGAACTATGGCTACACCTTC.